One and the same sample provided the 20 T cell receptor beta chains below, sequenced in a study of CD4 T cells in relation to SARS-CoV-2 and coronaviruses. Profiling relied on immunoSEQ multiplex PCR, and the TCRdb table lists in-frame clones only, not all of them. The sample has 40,000 or so clones, roughly 85% seen once. Material: memory CD4+ T cells from PBMCs. All receptors derive from an adult with COVID-19.

This sequence joins TRBV6-1 and TRBJ1-1; the match to TRBD1 covers 10 bases. The V gene's germline CDR1 is MNHNS and CDR2 SASEGT. CDR3 size: 17 residues. V was clipped by 4 bases and J by 0 bases; unmatched bases: 8. DNA for the CDR3: TGTGCCAGCAGTGCTCTGGGACAGGGGTTCCTGAACACTGAAGCTTTCTTT. It specifies CASSALGQGFLNTEAFF.

V usage is TRBV2 and J usage is TRBJ1-3; 8 bases match TRBD1. The CDR3 runs to 15 residues. With 3 bases clipped from V and 3 bases from J, the junction kept 4 bases outside the gene matches. Germline V CDR1 and CDR2: SNHLY, FYNNEI. The CDR3 coding sequence is TGTGCCAGCAGTGAGGACAGGGCGGGTGGAAACACCATATATTTT. Protein sequence: CASSEDRAGGNTIYF.

The chain joins TRBV4-3 to TRBJ1-4, with D unclear. The length of the CDR3 is 14 residues. Germline loops: CDR1 LGHNA, CDR2 YSLEER. V was pared by 5 bases and J by 6 bases, with 13 bases between. In DNA, the CDR3 is TGCGCCAGCAGCTCACAGACGATCGATGAAAAACTGTTTTTT. This sequence encodes CASSSQTIDEKLFF.

The rearrangement links TRBV7-6 to TRBJ2-3; 9 bases match TRBD2. This CDR3 comprises 16 residues. The germline gives CDR1 SGHVS, CDR2 FNYEAQ. The ends lost 5 bases at V and 2 bases at J; junction bases unmatched: 8. Here the CDR3 DNA reads TGTGCCAGCAGCCAATCTCTAGCGGGGTTCACAGATACGCAGTATTTT. Protein product: CASSQSLAGFTDTQYF.

This chain connects TRBV5-1 to TRBJ2-6, with TRBD1 as a possible D gene (6 bases). The CDR3 length is 15 residues. V lost 5 bases to trimming and J lost 4 bases, with 13 bases between them. Germline loops: CDR1 SGHRS, CDR2 YFSETQ. CDR3 sequence reads: CASSPTGPGANVLTF. The CDR3 DNA is TGCGCCAGCAGTCCAACAGGGCCAGGGGCCAACGTCCTGACTTTC.

The J gene is TRBJ2-1, the V gene TRBV7-2, with unresolved D. Trimming shortened V by 6 bases and J by 3 bases, and 15 bases separated the two germline ends. Germline V lookup: CDR1 SGHTA, CDR2 FQGNSA. The CDR3 has 15 residues. CDR3 nucleotides: TGTGCCAGCAGTCAACAATCCACCTACTACAATGAGCAGTTCTTC. Translating it yields CASSQQSTYYNEQFF.

J is TRBJ2-7 and V is TRBV28; TRBD1 matches 10 bases. In germline, CDR1 is MDHEN, CDR2 SYDVKM. Trimming at V came to 5 bases and at J to 3 bases, leaving 7 bases not matched to a gene. The CDR3 runs to 15 residues. DNA for the CDR3: TGTGCCAGCAGTCAAGCGGGACAGGGGAGCTACGAGCAGTACTTC. Protein sequence: CASSQAGQGSYEQYF. Drawing the rest from reference TRBV28 and TRBJ2-7, the complete variable domain is DVKVTQSSRYLVKRTGEKVFLECVQDMDHENMFWYRQDPGLGLRLIYFSYDVKMKEKGDIPEGYSVSREKKERFSLILESASTNQTSMYLCASSQAGQGSYEQYFGPGTRLTVT.

V is TRBV3-1 (or the pseudogene TRBV3-2) and J is TRBJ2-2; 8 bases agree with TRBD1. This CDR3 contains 18 residues. Germline lookup yields CDR1 LGHDT and CDR2 YNNKEL (reference sequence). V shed 0 bases, J shed 4 bases, and the junction held 10 bases outside the gene matches. The CDR3 loop reads CASSQDPRTGKRTGELFF. CDR3 bases: TGTGCCAGCAGCCAAGATCCCCGGACAGGGAAACGCACCGGGGAGCTGTTTTTT.

This sequence joins TRBV7-9 and TRBJ2-1; D perhaps matches TRBD1 (5 bases). The germline V gene encodes CDR1 SEHNR and CDR2 FQNEAQ (reference sequence). Trimming stripped 0 bases from V and 0 bases from J, with 6 bases between. The CDR3 runs 15 residues. The CDR3, as DNA: TGTGCCAGCAGCTTAGCAGGGGCCTCCTACAATGAGCAGTTCTTC. It codes for CASSLAGASYNEQFF.

The chain combines TRBV5-1 with TRBJ2-2; 9 positions match TRBD2. V was pared by 0 bases and J by 5 bases, with 11 bases of the junction left unmatched. There are 18 residues in the CDR3. Germline V gene lookup returns CDR1 SGHRS and CDR2 YFSETQ. The chain's CDR3 is CASSLGASGTGWTGELFF. The CDR3 bases are TGCGCCAGCAGCTTGGGAGCTAGCGGGACCGGGTGGACCGGGGAGCTGTTTTTT.

The sample holds one count of this clone. This chain joins TRBV10-3 and TRBJ1-2, with unresolved D. CDR3 length: 14 amino acids. CDR1 and CDR2 (germline): ENHRY, SYGVKD. The V gene lost 2 bases and the J gene lost 2 bases, with 9 bases spanning the gap. The CDR3 spells CAISEAAENYGYTF. In nucleotides, the CDR3 is TGTGCCATCAGTGAGGCGGCAGAAAACTATGGCTACACCTTC.

This clone was seen a single time. The CDR3, as DNA: TGTGCCAGCAAACCGACAGGGTCCTCAGATACGCAGTATTTT. Translation: CASKPTGSSDTQYF. The chain joins TRBV6-4 to TRBJ2-3, with TRBD1 matching over 7 bases. The CDR3 is made up of 14 amino acids. With 7 bases clipped from V and 4 bases from J, the junction kept 8 bases outside the gene matches. The germline gives CDR1 MRHNA, CDR2 SNTAGT.

This chain links TRBV28 with TRBJ1-2, with unresolved D. CDR1 is MDHEN and CDR2 is SYDVKM in the germline V gene. CDR3 length: 13 residues. V was shortened by 5 bases and J by 3 bases, with 10 bases between the two germline ends. The CDR3 reads CASSPPGDYGYTF. CDR3 coding DNA: TGTGCCAGCAGTCCCCCCGGGGACTATGGCTACACCTTC.

The chain couples TRBV2 to TRBJ2-1; 10 bases map to TRBD2. CDR1 SNHLY and CDR2 FYNNEI come from the germline V gene. The CDR3 is 16 residues long. Trimming at V came to 0 bases and at J to 3 bases, leaving 2 bases not matched to a gene. The CDR3 nucleotides read TGTGCCAGCAGTGAAGCCGGGACTAGCGACTACAATGAGCAGTTCTTC. It is translated as CASSEAGTSDYNEQFF.

This chain links TRBV18 with TRBJ2-3; D possibly corresponds to TRBD1 (6 bases). This CDR3 comprises 15 residues. V gave up 1 base and J gave up 6 bases, with 14 bases separating them. CDR1 is KGHSH and CDR2 is LQKENI in the germline V gene. The CDR3 reads CASSPRTGKGDTQYF. The CDR3 DNA sequence: TGTGCCAGCTCACCACGAACAGGGAAAGGGGATACGCAGTATTTT.

The chain has TRBV28 and TRBJ2-7; TRBD2 is a possible D gene (6 bases). The germline V gene encodes CDR1 MDHEN and CDR2 SYDVKM. The CDR3 runs to 14 residues. The V gene lost 6 bases and the J gene lost 2 bases, with 14 bases spanning the gap. CDR3 coding DNA: TGTGCCAGCAGGGGGAGGACTACCGCCTACGAGCAGTACTTC. It codes for CASRGRTTAYEQYF.

The gene calls are TRBV19 and TRBJ2-1; D is unresolved. V lost 1 base to trimming and J lost 0 bases, with 13 bases between them. From germline, CDR1 is LNHDA and CDR2 SQIVND (reference sequence). This CDR3 has 17 amino acids. The CDR3 DNA is TGTGCCAGTAGTATAGGTTCGCCTAGATCCTCCTACAATGAGCAGTTCTTC. It specifies CASSIGSPRSSYNEQFF. The full variable domain, its missing parts supplied by reference TRBV19 and TRBJ2-1, is DGGITQSPKYLFRKEGQNVTLSCEQNLNHDAMYWYRQDPGQGLRLIYYSQIVNDFQKGDIAEGYSVSREKKESFPLTVTSAQKNPTAFYLCASSIGSPRSSYNEQFFGPGTRLTVL.

This clone was counted only a few times. The V and J genes are TRBV9 and TRBJ1-2; D unresolved. V dropped 0 bases and J dropped 2 bases, with 5 bases sitting between them. Germline CDR1 and CDR2: SGDLS and YYNGEE. The CDR3 is made up of 13 amino acids. CDR3 nucleotide sequence: TGTGCCAGCAGCGTAGCTAGGAACTATGGCTACACCTTC. Translated, it gives CASSVARNYGYTF.

This clone was recorded a few times. The gene calls are TRBV18 and TRBJ2-3, with TRBD1 matching 9 bases. From germline, CDR1 is KGHSH and CDR2 LQKENI. The CDR3 length is 19 residues. V shed 3 bases, J shed 0 bases, and the junction held 13 bases outside the gene matches. The CDR3 nucleotides are TGTGCCAGCTCACCCAACGAGGTGGGACAGGGTGGGAGCACAGATACGCAGTATTTT. Protein product: CASSPNEVGQGGSTDTQYF.

The chain couples TRBV28 to TRBJ2-5; 7 bases agree with TRBD2. V shed 7 bases and J 0 bases; nucleotides not matched to a gene: 8. Germline loops: CDR1 MDHEN, CDR2 SYDVKM. The CDR3 runs 15 residues. DNA for the CDR3: TGTGCCAGCACCTTGCTGGGGGGGAACCAAGAGACCCAGTACTTC. Protein: CASTLLGGNQETQYF.